The TCR beta chain described here comes from a study of blood T cell repertoires in COVID-19. This clone was detected a few times. The table came from immunoSEQ multiplex PCR; TCRdb's copy has only in-frame clones and leaves some out. The sample has 240,000 or so clones, 80% to 90% seen once. Per germline, CDR1 SEHNR and CDR2 FQNEAQ (reference sequence). Trimming removed 5 bases from V and 4 bases from J; junction bases left unmatched: 10. CDR3 length equals 15 residues. The chain uses TRBV7-9 and TRBJ1-2; 7 bases align to TRBD1. The receptor was isolated from a woman aged 80 or over with COVID-19, enrolled during active disease. The specimen was peripheral blood. As DNA, the CDR3 is TGTGCCAGCAGCACCTACGCCACAGGGGTCTATGGCTACACCTTC. Residues: CASSTYATGVYGYTF. Supplemented by reference TRBV7-9 and TRBJ1-2, the full variable domain reads DTGVSQNPRHKITKRGQNVTFRCDPISEHNRLYWYRQTLGQGPEFLTYFQNEAQLEKSRLLSDRFSAERPKGSFSTLEIQRTEQGDSAMYLCASSTYATGVYGYTFGSGTRLTVV.